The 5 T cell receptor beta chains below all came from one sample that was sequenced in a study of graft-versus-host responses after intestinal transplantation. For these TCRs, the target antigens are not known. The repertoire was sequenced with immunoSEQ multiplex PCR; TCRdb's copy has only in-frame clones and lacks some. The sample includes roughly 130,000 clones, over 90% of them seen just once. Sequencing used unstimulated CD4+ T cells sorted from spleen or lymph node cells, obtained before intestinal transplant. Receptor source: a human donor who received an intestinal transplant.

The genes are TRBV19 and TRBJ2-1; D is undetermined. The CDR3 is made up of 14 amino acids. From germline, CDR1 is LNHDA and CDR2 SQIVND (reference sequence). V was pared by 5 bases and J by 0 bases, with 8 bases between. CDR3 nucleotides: TGTGCCAGTAGTTCGCCGGGCTCCTACAATGAGCAGTTCTTC. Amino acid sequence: CASSSPGSYNEQFF.

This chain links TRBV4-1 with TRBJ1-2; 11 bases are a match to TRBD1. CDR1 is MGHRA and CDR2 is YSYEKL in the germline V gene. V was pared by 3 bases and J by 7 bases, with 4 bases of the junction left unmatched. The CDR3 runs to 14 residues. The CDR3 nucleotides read TGCGCCAGCAGCCACGGACAGGGGGCTTCTGGCTACACCTTC. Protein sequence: CASSHGQGASGYTF.

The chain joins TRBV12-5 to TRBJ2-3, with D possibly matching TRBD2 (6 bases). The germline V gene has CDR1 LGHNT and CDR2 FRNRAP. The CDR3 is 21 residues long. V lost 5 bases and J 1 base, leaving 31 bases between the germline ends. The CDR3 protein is CASGLGDREMGCTRGTDTQYF. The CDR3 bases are TGTGCTAGTGGTCTTGGGGATCGGGAGATGGGGTGCACAAGAGGCACAGATACGCAGTATTTT.

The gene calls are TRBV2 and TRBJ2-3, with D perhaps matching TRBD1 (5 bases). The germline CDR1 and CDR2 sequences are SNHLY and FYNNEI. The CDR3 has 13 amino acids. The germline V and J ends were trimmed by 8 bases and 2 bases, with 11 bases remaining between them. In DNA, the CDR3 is TGTGCCAGCCTCTGGGGCTTCACAGATACGCAGTATTTT. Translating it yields CASLWGFTDTQYF.

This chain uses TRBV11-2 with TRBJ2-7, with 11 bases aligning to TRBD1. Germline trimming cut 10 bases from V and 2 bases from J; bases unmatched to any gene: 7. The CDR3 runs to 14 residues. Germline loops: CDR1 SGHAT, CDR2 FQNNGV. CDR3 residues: CAISPGQGAYEQYF. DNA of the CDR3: TGTGCCATCTCGCCGGGACAGGGGGCCTACGAGCAGTACTTC.